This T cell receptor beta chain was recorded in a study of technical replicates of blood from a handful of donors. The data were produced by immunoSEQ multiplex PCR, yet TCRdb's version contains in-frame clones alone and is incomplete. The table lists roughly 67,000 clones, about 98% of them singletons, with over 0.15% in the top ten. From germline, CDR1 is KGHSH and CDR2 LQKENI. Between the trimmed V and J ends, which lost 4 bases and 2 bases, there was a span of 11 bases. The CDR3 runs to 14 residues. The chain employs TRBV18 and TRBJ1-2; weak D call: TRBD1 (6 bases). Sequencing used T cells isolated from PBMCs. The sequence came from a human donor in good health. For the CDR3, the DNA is TGTGCCAGCTCACTACAAAGGGGGAACTATGGCTACACCTTC. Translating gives CASSLQRGNYGYTF.